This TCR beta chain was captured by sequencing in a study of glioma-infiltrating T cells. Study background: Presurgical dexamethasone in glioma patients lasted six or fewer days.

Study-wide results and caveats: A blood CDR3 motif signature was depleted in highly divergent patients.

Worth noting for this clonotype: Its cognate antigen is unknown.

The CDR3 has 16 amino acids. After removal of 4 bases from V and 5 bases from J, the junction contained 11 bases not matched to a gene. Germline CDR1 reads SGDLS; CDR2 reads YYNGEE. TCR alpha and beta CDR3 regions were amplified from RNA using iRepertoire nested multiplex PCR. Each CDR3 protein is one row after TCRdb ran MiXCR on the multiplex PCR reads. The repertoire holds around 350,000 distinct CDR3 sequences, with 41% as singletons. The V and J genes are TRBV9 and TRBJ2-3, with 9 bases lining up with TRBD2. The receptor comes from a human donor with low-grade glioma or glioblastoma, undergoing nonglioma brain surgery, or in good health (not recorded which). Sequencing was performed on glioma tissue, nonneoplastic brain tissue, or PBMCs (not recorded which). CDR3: CASSSRGRARIDTQYF. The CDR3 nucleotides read TGTGCCAGCAGCTCCCGCGGGAGGGCCAGGATAGATACGCAGTATTTT.